Below, one T cell receptor beta chain is given with its context. Antigen specificity is unknown. The CDR3 regions of TCR beta were amplified from RNA transcripts. HTBI primers were the set used in a first-round RT-PCR of the TCR CDR3. MiXCR was run by TCRdb on the multiplex PCR reads, yielding one entry per CDR3 protein. The sample lists fewer than 700,000 distinct CDR3 sequences, 17% occurring once. This specimen belongs to a study of T cells in Graves' hyperthyroidism and ophthalmopathy. Whole-study findings and limits: Ophthalmopathy stood apart from stable hyperthyroidism in a 13 V-J model.

The CDR3 totals 17 residues. V shed 5 bases, J shed 4 bases, and the junction held 6 bases outside the gene matches. Germline values: CDR1 PRHDT, CDR2 FYEKMQ (reference sequence). Thyroid ultrasound and orbital computed tomography, with clinical symptoms and serum thyroxine and TRAb, informed diagnoses. Sequencing was done on a sample of blood. This chain links TRBV13 with TRBJ2-3; 16 bases are shared with TRBD2. The sequence came from a young woman with Graves' ophthalmopathy. CDR3 nucleotide sequence: TGTGCCAGCAGCATAGCCGGGACTAGCGGGGGGGCAGATACGCAGTATTTT. Translated: CASSIAGTSGGADTQYF.